The clone carrying this T cell receptor beta chain is categorized as medium-sized. Its antigen remains unknown. Data came from immunoSEQ multiplex PCR; TCRdb stores just in-frame clones and leaves some out. The sample yields around 190,000 clones, around 85% seen once. This sample was included in a study of cytomegalovirus exposure and HLA in healthy donors. General observations from the study: Many donors carried some public TCRs, although rarity characterized most TCR sequences. Among TCR beta chains, those listed as cytomegalovirus-associated numbered approximately 150. The classifier was said to identify cytomegalovirus status with high specificity and sensitivity.

The V end was cut by 2 bases, the J end by 4 bases, with 12 bases between. The CDR3 loop spans 15 amino acids. CDR1 PRHDT and CDR2 FYEKMQ come from the germline V gene (reference sequence). The donors belonged to the approximately 120-subject validation cohort, separate from the 666-subject first cohort. The sample was PBMCs. The chain employs TRBV13 and TRBJ1-3; TRBD1 might be the D (5 bases). This sequence was found in a man between 18 and 35 years old in good health and CMV-seropositive. DNA of the CDR3: TGTGCCAGCAGCTTAAAGGGGATAAGAGGAAACACCATATATTTT. It codes for CASSLKGIRGNTIYF.